This T cell receptor (beta chain) came from a study of tumor and adjacent non-tumor tissue in lung cancer. In the study overall: Histology: 12 adenocarcinoma, 2 squamous cell carcinoma, 1 small cell lung cancer. Each sample yielded approximately 4.2 million productive TCRbeta reads on average. Study-wide results and caveats: Tumor repertoires had a smaller top 100 clone share than normal lung.

The library came from three nested PCR rounds adapted from ARM-PCR protocols. TCRdb passed the multiplex PCR reads through MiXCR, listing each CDR3 protein once. The sample shows some 100,000 distinct CDR3 sequences, 65% of them seen only once. Germline CDR1 and CDR2: SGHAT and FQNNGV. This CDR3 has 12 amino acids. V lost 0 bases, J lost 6 bases, and 6 bases lay in between. This clonotype is medium-sized within its sample. Its specificity is unknown. The template was RNA from unsorted bulk tissue. This non-tumor lung sample came from over 3 cm beyond the tumor edge. The V gene is TRBV11-2, the J gene TRBJ2-7, with a tentative D call TRBD2 (5 bases). The receptor was isolated from a man aged 25 to 40 with non-small cell lung cancer. The sequencing input was distant non-tumor lung tissue. DNA for the CDR3: TGTGCCAGCAGCTTAGAGGGGAGCGAGCAGTACTTC. Protein: CASSLEGSEQYF.